A selection of T cell receptor beta chains follows, all from one sample in a study of blood T cell repertoires in COVID-19. Profiling relied on immunoSEQ multiplex PCR, and the TCRdb table lists in-frame clones only, not all of them. The sample has over 100,000 clones, 85% to 90% seen once. Sequences were obtained from peripheral blood. The receptors derive from an elderly man with acute or convalescent COVID-19. Each CDR3 is given with its conserved first and last residue. The order of the fields is J gene, D gene, V gene, clone size, CDR3 DNA, CDR3 protein. A D gene is named only where the DNA matches it firmly. Clone size is given for some rows only: seen once, a few or many times, or a class if the clone is expanded.

TRBJ2-1	TRBD1	TRBV7-2	.	TGTGCCAGCAGCTTGTGGCAGGGGGATCTACGAGAGCAGTTCTTC	CASSLWQGDLREQFF
TRBJ1-2	.	TRBV12-3/TRBV12-4	.	TGTGCCAGCAGTTTCCCCGAGTACTATGGCTACACCTTC	CASSFPEYYGYTF
TRBJ1-2	TRBD1	TRBV19	.	TGTGCCAGTAGTGTGGGACAGGTGAAATATGGCTACACCTTC	CASSVGQVKYGYTF
TRBJ1-5	.	TRBV25-1	few	TGTGCCAGCAGCATGGGAGCGAATCAGCCCCAGCATTTT	CASSMGANQPQHF
TRBJ2-7	TRBD2	TRBV5-4	once	TGTGCCAGCAGCTTGATATCTAGCGGGAGCGAGCAGTACTTC	CASSLISSGSEQYF
TRBJ2-7	TRBD2	TRBV7-2	.	TGTGCCAGCAGCTCCGAACTAGCGGGAGTCTCCTCCTACGAGCAGTACTTC	CASSSELAGVSSYEQYF
TRBJ1-2	TRBD1	TRBV27	few	TGTGCCAGCAGTTTATCGGGGACCAAGGGGGCTGGCTACACCTTC	CASSLSGTKGAGYTF
TRBJ1-3	.	TRBV19	.	TGTGCCAGTAGCTCGACAGATTTCTCTGGAAACACCATATATTTT	CASSSTDFSGNTIYF
TRBJ1-5	.	TRBV28	.	TGTGCCAGCACCCTTCCACAGGGCGGAGTTCAGCCCCAGCATTTT	CASTLPQGGVQPQHF
TRBJ2-1	.	TRBV5-1	.	TGCGCCAGCAGCTTGGCAGGGTTCTATGAGCAGTTCTTC	CASSLAGFYEQFF
TRBJ1-6	.	TRBV5-5	.	TGTGCCAGCAGCTTGACCCATTCGCGGGCAGGGGAATCACCCCTCCACTTT	CASSLTHSRAGESPLHF
TRBJ2-5	.	TRBV6-5	.	TGTGCCAGCAGTCGCGGGACCGCACAAGAGACCCAGTACTTC	CASSRGTAQETQYF
TRBJ2-2	TRBD2	TRBV6-4	.	TGTGCCAGCAGTGGCGGGGGAGACACCGGGGAGCTGTTTTTT	CASSGGGDTGELFF
TRBJ1-5	.	TRBV5-8	.	TGTGCCAGCAGCGCTCCAGGGGCCCGCAATCAGCCCCAGCATTTT	CASSAPGARNQPQHF
TRBJ2-7	TRBD2	TRBV6-5	.	TGTGCCAGCAGTTCCACTAGCGGGAGAAGGTCGGAGCAGTACTTC	CASSSTSGRRSEQYF
TRBJ1-1	.	TRBV18	.	TGTGCCAGCTCACCCGGGACAAGTATTATGAACACTGAAGCTTTCTTT	CASSPGTSIMNTEAFF
TRBJ1-3	TRBD1	TRBV5-1	.	TGCGCCAGCAGCTTCGGACAGGGGCTGGACACCATATATTTT	CASSFGQGLDTIYF
TRBJ2-4	TRBD2	TRBV5-6	.	TGTGCCAGCAGCTCCATAACAGCGGGAACAGTTCTAGCCAAAAACATTCAGTACTTC	CASSSITAGTVLAKNIQYF
TRBJ2-1	TRBD1	TRBV2	.	TGTGCCAGCAGTGAAAGAGGGGTCAGGGGGTACAATGAGCAGTTCTTC	CASSERGVRGYNEQFF
TRBJ1-5	.	TRBV28	.	TGTGCCAGCAGTCTCCGACAGCCCTATTCTGGTCAGCCCCAGCATTTT	CASSLRQPYSGQPQHF
TRBJ1-5	.	TRBV21-1	.	TGTGCCAGCAGCAAAGGGGCAGGGGACCCCCTCAATCAGCCCCAGCATTTT	CASSKGAGDPLNQPQHF
TRBJ1-1	TRBD1	TRBV6-5	.	TGTGCCACCCTCGACAGGGGGAGTACTGAAGCTTTCTTT	CATLDRGSTEAFF
TRBJ1-2	TRBD1	TRBV4-3	.	TGCGCCAGCAGCCAAGACTCGCCGGGACAGGGGCACTATGGCTACACCTTC	CASSQDSPGQGHYGYTF
TRBJ1-1	TRBD1	TRBV5-5	.	TGTGCCAGCAGCTTGGCCGGACAGGCCCAGTCGGCTTTCTTT	CASSLAGQAQSAFF
TRBJ1-5	.	TRBV18	.	TGTGCCAGCTCACCACACAGGGCCCAGCCCCAGCATTTT	CASSPHRAQPQHF
TRBJ2-7	.	TRBV5-1	.	TGCGCCAGCAGCTTAGGGGCAGGGTTCTACGAGCAGTACTTC	CASSLGAGFYEQYF
TRBJ1-1	.	TRBV4-3	.	TGCGCCAGCAGCCCCGGACTTATTGGCACTGAAGCTTTCTTT	CASSPGLIGTEAFF
TRBJ2-7	TRBD2	TRBV7-2	.	TGTGCCAGCAGCTTAGACAGTGGCGGGAGGGCCAACGAGCAGTACTTC	CASSLDSGGRANEQYF
TRBJ1-5	.	TRBV19	.	TGTGCCAGTAGTATAGAGACGGTAGGAGGCAATCAGCCCCAGCATTTT	CASSIETVGGNQPQHF
TRBJ1-1	TRBD1	TRBV6-6	.	TGTGCCAGCAGTCAGACAGGGAACGGCAAGAGGGACACTGAAGCTTTCTTT	CASSQTGNGKRDTEAFF
TRBJ2-5	.	TRBV28	.	TGTGCCAGCAGTCTACGAGAGACCCAGTACTTC	CASSLRETQYF
TRBJ2-1	.	TRBV10-3	.	TGTGCCATCAGTGAGTCTTCGGGGAAAGGAAATGAGCAGTTCTTC	CAISESSGKGNEQFF
TRBJ1-5	.	TRBV12-3/TRBV12-4	few	TGTGCCAGCACCCTTTCACAGATTCAGCCCCAGCATTTT	CASTLSQIQPQHF
TRBJ2-2	TRBD1	TRBV11-1	.	TGTGCCAGCAGCCGACAGGGCCGGACCGGGGAGCTGTTTTTT	CASSRQGRTGELFF
TRBJ1-1	.	TRBV2	.	TGTGCCAGCAGTGCAAAAGGGGGGAACACTGAAGCTTTCTTT	CASSAKGGNTEAFF